What follows are 5 T cell receptor beta chains derived from one specimen sequenced in a study of human T cells and chemical hapten exposure. The time point was: pre-sensitization, week 0. Sample treatment: therapeutic diphenylcyclopropenone sensitization with weekly scalp DPC. Each CDR3 protein is one row after TCRdb ran MiXCR on the RACE reads. The data contain around 300,000 distinct CDR3 sequences, around 5.5% of them singletons. The sample here was whole blood, taken in connection with sensitization to the hapten diphenylcyclopropenone (DPC). These receptors were taken from a woman between 18 and 29 years old with alopecia areata. Some clones in this sample may be carry-over from other donors' samples.

The sample holds many counts of this clonotype. The rearrangement links TRBV6-6 to TRBJ1-6; 9 positions agree with TRBD1. The V gene's germline CDR1 is MNHNY and CDR2 SVGAGI (reference sequence). The CDR3 consists of 15 residues. V lost 0 bases, J lost 8 bases, and 2 bases stayed unmatched. CDR3 amino acids: CASSYSRDRDSPLHF. The CDR3 DNA sequence: TGTGCCAGCAGTTACTCGCGGGACAGGGATTCACCCCTCCACTTT.

This clonotype was found a few times. The rearrangement joins TRBV6-2 or TRBV6-3 to TRBJ2-3; 7 bases are shared with TRBD1. The CDR3 spans 16 residues. Germline V gene lookup returns CDR1 MNHEY and CDR2 SVGEGT. The V gene end was trimmed by 6 bases and the J gene end by 1 base; junction bases not matched to a gene: 10. CDR3 nucleotides: TGTGCCAGCAGCATCGGACAGGTCTTGCGCACAGATACGCAGTATTTT. This gives the protein CASSIGQVLRTDTQYF.

The chain carries TRBV25-1 and TRBJ1-1; TRBD1 is a possible D gene (5 bases). V lost 1 base to trimming and J lost 3 bases, with 12 bases between them. Germline CDR1 is MGHDK and CDR2 is SYGVNS. CDR3 length: 15 amino acids. The CDR3: CASSEWGREDTEAFF. The CDR3 DNA follows: TGTGCCAGCAGTGAATGGGGCAGGGAGGACACTGAAGCTTTCTTT.

This clonotype was observed many times. The rearrangement uses TRBV20-1 and TRBJ1-1; 7 positions match TRBD1. CDR3 length equals 14 residues. Germline CDR1 reads DFQATT; CDR2 reads SNEGSKA (reference sequence). V trimming: 6 bases; J trimming: 9 bases; junction bases outside the gene matches: 16. The CDR3 sequence: CSATPGQILLQAFF. The DNA of the CDR3 is TGCAGTGCGACGCCGGGACAGATCCTATTACAAGCTTTCTTT.

This clonotype occurred many times. The CDR3 sequence: CASSQGNQEANEKLFF. The CDR3 coding sequence is TGTGCCAGCAGCCAAGGAAATCAGGAGGCTAATGAAAAACTGTTTTTT. The rearrangement uses TRBV4-2 and TRBJ1-4; D remains unclear. Between the trimmed V and J ends, which lost 1 base and 3 bases, there was a span of 12 bases. Germline V lookup: CDR1 LGHNA, CDR2 YNFKEQ. The CDR3 runs to 16 residues.